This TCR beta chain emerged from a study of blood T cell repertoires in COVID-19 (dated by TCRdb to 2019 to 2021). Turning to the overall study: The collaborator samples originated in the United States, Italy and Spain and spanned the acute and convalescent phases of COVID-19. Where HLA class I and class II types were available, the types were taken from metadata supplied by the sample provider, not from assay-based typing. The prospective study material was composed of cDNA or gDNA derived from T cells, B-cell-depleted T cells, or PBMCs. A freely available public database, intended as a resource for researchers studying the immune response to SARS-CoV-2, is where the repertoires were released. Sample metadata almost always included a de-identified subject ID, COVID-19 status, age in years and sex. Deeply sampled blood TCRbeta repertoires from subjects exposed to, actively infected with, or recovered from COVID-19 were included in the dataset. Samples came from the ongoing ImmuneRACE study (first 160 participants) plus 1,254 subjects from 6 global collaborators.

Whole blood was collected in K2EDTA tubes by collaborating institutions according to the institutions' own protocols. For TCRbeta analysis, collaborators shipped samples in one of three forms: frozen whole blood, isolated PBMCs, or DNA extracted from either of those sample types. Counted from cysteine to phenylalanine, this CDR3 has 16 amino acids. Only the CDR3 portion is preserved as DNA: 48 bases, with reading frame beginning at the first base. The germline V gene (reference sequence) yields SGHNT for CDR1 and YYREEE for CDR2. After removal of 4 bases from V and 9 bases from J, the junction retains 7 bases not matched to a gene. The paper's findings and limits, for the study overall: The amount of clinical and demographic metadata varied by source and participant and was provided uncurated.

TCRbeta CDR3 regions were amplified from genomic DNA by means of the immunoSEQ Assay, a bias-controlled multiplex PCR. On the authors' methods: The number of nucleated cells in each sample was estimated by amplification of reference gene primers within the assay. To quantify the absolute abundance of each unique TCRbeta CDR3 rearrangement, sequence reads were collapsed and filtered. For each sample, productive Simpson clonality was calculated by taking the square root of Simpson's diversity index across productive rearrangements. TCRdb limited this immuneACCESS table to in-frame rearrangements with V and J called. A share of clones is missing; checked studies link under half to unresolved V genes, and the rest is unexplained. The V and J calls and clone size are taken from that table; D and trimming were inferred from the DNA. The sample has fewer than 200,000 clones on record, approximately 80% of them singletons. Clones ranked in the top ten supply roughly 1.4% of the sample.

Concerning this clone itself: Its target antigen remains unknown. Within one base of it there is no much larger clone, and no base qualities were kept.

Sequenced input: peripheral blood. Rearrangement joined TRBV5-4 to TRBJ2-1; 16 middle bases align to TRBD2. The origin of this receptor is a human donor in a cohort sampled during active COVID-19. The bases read TGTGCCAGCAGCGTCTCGGGACTAGCGGGGGGGCGTGAGCAGTTCTTC. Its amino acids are CASSVSGLAGGREQFF. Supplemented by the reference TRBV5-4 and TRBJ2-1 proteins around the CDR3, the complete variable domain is ETGVTQSPTHLIKTRGQQVTLRCSSQSGHNTVSWYQQALGQGPQFIFQYYREEENGRGNFPPRFSGLQFPNYSSELNVNALELDDSALYLCASSVSGLAGGREQFFGPGTRLTVL.